What follows is one T cell receptor beta chain and its context. The entry originates in a study of blood T cell repertoires in COVID-19. About the research overall: T cells, B-cell-depleted T cells, or PBMCs provided the cDNA or gDNA that served as material.

Original methodology: Reference gene primer amplification gave estimated nucleated cell counts. Sequenced by immunoSEQ multiplex PCR; TCRdb stores in-frame clones only, minus some. That table is the source of V, J and clone size, and D and trimming were worked out from the DNA. The table has under 200,000 clones, 80% to 90% seen once; the top ten hold around 4.9%. This TCR derives from a woman of 80 years or more with acute or convalescent COVID-19. Input material: peripheral blood.

The CDR3 here is CASSPEGQGGRKLFF. DNA of the CDR3: TGTGCCAGCAGCCCCGAGGGACAGGGGGGGCGAAAACTGTTTTTT. This rearrangement joins TRBV9 to TRBJ1-4; TRBD1 aligns across 11 bases. The V segment lost 4 bases and the J segment 10 bases; nucleotides outside the gene matches: 9. CDR3 length equals 15 residues. Germline V CDR1 and CDR2: SGDLS, YYNGEE.